The T cell receptor beta chain under discussion was sequenced for a study of T-cell reconstitution after alpha-beta-depleted transplantation in children. This clonotype has ten or more counts. What it binds is not known. The CDR3 has 14 residues. V lost 3 bases and J 4 bases, leaving 12 bases between the germline ends. Germline CDR1 is LGHNT and CDR2 is FRNRAP. Molecular barcoding with unique molecular identifiers was used for the TCRbeta library. Using its own MiXCR run on the PCR reads, TCRdb lists one record per CDR3 protein. The sample contains hundreds of thousands of distinct CDR3 sequences, about a tenth of which appear only once. Study-wide points: It was reported that alpha-beta T cells came from several hundred expanded graft clones (about two months after transplant).

The chain has TRBV12-5 and TRBJ1-2; TRBD1 is a possible D gene (5 bases). The source was PBMCs, collected before TCRalphabeta/CD19-depleted stem cell transplant. This sequence was found in a boy younger than two with acute myeloid leukemia, due to receive a stem cell transplant. CDR3 sequence reads: CASGFSRAPYGYTF. DNA for the CDR3: TGTGCTAGTGGTTTCTCCAGGGCACCCTATGGCTACACCTTC.